These T cell receptor beta chains were read from a single sample in a study of CD8+CD57+ T cells in acquired aplastic anemia. TCRdb redid the calling of the reads with MiXCR, one entry per CDR3 protein. This table has about 160,000 distinct CDR3 sequences, 70% to 80% appearing once. Sequencing was carried out using sorted CD4+, CD8+, or CD8+CD57+ T cells (not recorded which) from PBMCs. These receptors were collected from a human donor with aplastic anemia. CDR3s include the opening cysteine and the closing phenylalanine or tryptophan. D genes are given only for firm matches. The listing skips clone size in some rows; elsewhere it reads once, few, many or a size class.

TRBV5-5	TRBD2	NA	TRBJ2-1	CASSLEAGDEQFF	TGTGCCAGCAGCTTGGAGGCGGGGGATGAGCAGTTCTTC
TRBV7-2	NA	NA	TRBJ1-2	CASSPSGAGWYYGYTF	TGTGCCAGCAGCCCCTCAGGGGCAGGGTGGTACTATGGCTACACCTTC
TRBV7-3	NA	once	TRBJ1-1	CASSFHTPSTEAFF	TGCGCCAGCAGCTTCCATACTCCGAGCACTGAAGCTTTCTTT
TRBV9	TRBD1	NA	TRBJ2-7	CASSVATGEYEQYF	TGTGCCAGCAGCGTAGCAACAGGGGAGTACGAGCAGTACTTC
TRBV15	TRBD1	NA	TRBJ1-1	CATSKDRVVREAFF	TGTGCCACCAGCAAAGACAGGGTTGTTAGGGAAGCTTTCTTT
TRBV20-1	NA	NA	TRBJ1-1	CSARGEDKDTEAFF	TGCAGTGCTAGAGGGGAAGACAAGGACACTGAAGCTTTCTTT
TRBV7-9	NA	NA	TRBJ2-1	CASSSRVVEQFF	TGTGCCAGCAGCAGCAGGGTGGTCGAGCAGTTCTTC
TRBV7-2	NA	NA	TRBJ1-5	CASSLDSGSSNQPQHF	TGTGCCAGCAGCTTAGACTCGGGGTCTAGCAATCAGCCCCAGCATTTT
TRBV24-1	NA	NA	TRBJ1-5	CATGGGNSNQPQHF	TGTGCCACAGGGGGGGGGAATAGCAATCAGCCCCAGCATTTT
TRBV7-7	NA	many	TRBJ2-7	CASSLSLGAEQYF	TGTGCTAGCAGCTTAAGCTTAGGGGCCGAGCAGTACTTC
TRBV6-5	TRBD1	few	TRBJ2-5	CASSSGTGYETQYF	TGTGCCAGCAGCAGCGGGACAGGGTACGAGACCCAGTACTTC
TRBV7-2	TRBD1	NA	TRBJ1-2	CASRRQGEGTYGYTF	TGTGCCAGCCGCCGACAGGGGGAAGGGACCTATGGCTACACCTTC
TRBV7-3	NA	NA	TRBJ2-7	CASSLTGRPGQYEQYF	TGTGCCAGCAGCTTAACGGGGCGCCCGGGGCAATACGAGCAGTACTTC
TRBV20-1	TRBD2	NA	TRBJ2-5	CSASALAGGEETQYF	TGCAGTGCTAGTGCTCTAGCGGGAGGTGAAGAGACCCAGTACTTC
TRBV19	NA	NA	TRBJ2-2	CASSTLGTGELFF	TGTGCCAGTAGTACCCTTGGGACAGGGGAGCTGTTTTTT
TRBV7-9	TRBD1	NA	TRBJ1-2	CASSQPLTGGYGYTF	TGTGCCAGCAGTCAGCCTCTGACAGGGGGCTATGGCTACACCTTC
TRBV10-1	NA	NA	TRBJ2-5	CASEFNSPTSGTQYF	TGCGCCAGCGAGTTTAATTCCCCAACAAGCGGGACCCAGTACTTC
TRBV10-3	NA	NA	TRBJ2-2	CAITEGGGELFF	TGTGCCATCACTGAGGGCGGCGGGGAGCTGTTCTTT
TRBV10-3	TRBD1	NA	TRBJ2-7	CASSGPGTGVYEQYF	TGTGCCAGCAGTGGGCCCGGGACAGGGGTATACGAGCAGTACTTC
TRBV7-6	TRBD1	NA	TRBJ2-3	CASSPRQGGTDTQYF	TGTGCCAGCAGCCCTCGACAGGGGGGCACAGATACGCAGTATTTT
TRBV20-1	NA	NA	TRBJ1-1	CSARGQGEAFF	TGCAGTGCTAGAGGTCAGGGCGAAGCTTTCTTT
TRBV20-1	NA	NA	TRBJ2-3	CRPYRGPVGRDTQYF	TGCAGACCCTACAGGGGCCCAGTTGGGAGGGATACGCAGTATTTT
TRBV10-3	TRBD2	NA	TRBJ2-7	CATKREGEQYF	TGTGCCACGAAGCGGGAAGGGGAGCAGTACTTC
TRBV7-7	TRBD1	NA	TRBJ1-6	CASSQRDRVEIAYNSPLHF	TGTGCCAGCAGCCAGCGGGACAGGGTGGAGATCGCCTATAATTCACCCCTCCACTTT
TRBV7-6	NA	NA	TRBJ1-1	CASSLGSGGTSNTEAFF	TGTGCCAGCAGCTTAGGGTCTGGGGGGACATCGAACACTGAAGCTTTCTTT
TRBV7-9	NA	few	TRBJ2-7	CASSLGRYEQYF	TGTGCCAGCAGCTTAGGCAGGTACGAGCAGTACTTC
TRBV2	NA	NA	TRBJ1-1	CASNLGGVNTEAFF	TGTGCCAGCAACCTCGGGGGCGTAAACACTGAAGCTTTCTTT
TRBV2	NA	NA	TRBJ1-1	CASREGLNTEAFF	TGTGCCAGCAGGGAGGGGCTGAACACTGAAGCTTTCTTT
TRBV10-3	NA	NA	TRBJ1-1	CAISGRPRDTEAFF	TGTGCCATCAGTGGAAGGCCCCGGGACACTGAAGCTTTCTTT
TRBV7-9	NA	NA	TRBJ1-3	CASSSDRDSGNTIYF	TGTGCCAGCAGCTCAGACAGAGACTCTGGAAACACCATATATTTT
TRBV5-1	NA	NA	TRBJ1-4	CASSLVDMRQKLFF	TGCGCCAGCAGCTTGGTGGACATGCGTCAAAAACTGTTTTTT
TRBV10-3	TRBD1	NA	TRBJ2-1	CAISMGQLNEQFF	TGTGCCATCAGCATGGGACAGTTAAATGAGCAGTTCTTC
TRBV7-3	NA	NA	TRBJ1-2	CASRLGRSYGYTF	TGTGCCAGCAGATTAGGGAGGTCCTATGGCTACACCTTC
TRBV20-1	NA	NA	TRBJ1-5	CSAKAPGSTQPQHF	TGCAGTGCTAAGGCACCAGGGAGCACTCAGCCCCAGCATTTT
TRBV7-4	TRBD2	many	TRBJ2-3	CASSHRLASRGGTQYF	TGTGCCAGCAGCCACCGACTAGCGAGCCGAGGGGGTACGCAGTATTTT
TRBV7-8	TRBD2	once	TRBJ2-7	CASSSSGKSPYEQYF	TGTGCCAGCAGCTCTAGCGGGAAGAGCCCCTACGAGCAGTACTTC
TRBV19	NA	NA	TRBJ2-7	CASSIGTDSYEQYF	TGTGCCAGTAGTATCGGGACCGACTCCTACGAGCAGTACTTC
TRBV12-3/TRBV12-4	NA	NA	TRBJ1-2	CASSRVEGLYGYTF	TGTGCCAGCAGCCGGGTTGAGGGTCTCTATGGCTACACCTTC
TRBV3-1	NA	NA	TRBJ2-7	CASSGGPIYEQYF	TGTGCCAGCAGCGGCGGGCCGATCTACGAGCAGTACTTC
TRBV7-9	NA	NA	TRBJ1-5	CASTTAGGNQPQHF	TGTGCCAGCACGACGGCAGGGGGCAATCAGCCCCAGCATTTT